This T cell receptor beta chain was obtained from a study of blood T cells in healthy people across ages. CDR3 length: 14 amino acids. Per the germline V gene, CDR1 is LGHDT and CDR2 is YNNKEL (reference sequence). The V gene lost 1 base and the J gene lost 2 bases, with 9 bases spanning the gap. With a J-beta primer mix and a sample-barcoded 5' primer, a second PCR ran about 7 to 12 cycles. Each CDR3 protein is one row after TCRdb ran MiXCR on the 5' RACE reads. Of under 800,000 distinct CDR3 sequences in the sample, 20% to 25% are singletons; the top ten hold roughly 3.6%. Per sample, at least 6 micrograms of total RNA were extracted.

The source of this sequence is a man between 70 and 80 years old in good health. This chain connects TRBV3-1 to TRBJ2-7; D uncertain. What was sequenced was blood. The CDR3 bases are TGTGCCAGCAGCCAAGGGTGGCAGACCTACGAGCAGTACTTC. Its protein product is CASSQGWQTYEQYF.